A single sample is the source of the 11 T cell receptor beta chains below, sequenced in a study of blood T cell repertoires in COVID-19. Profiling relied on immunoSEQ multiplex PCR, and the TCRdb table lists in-frame clones only, not all of them. The table records 59,000 or so clones, approximately 91% of them present only once. The sequencing sample was made of peripheral blood. Receptor source: a human donor in a cohort sampled during active COVID-19.

The chain employs TRBV24-1 and TRBJ2-1; TRBD2 might be the D (5 bases). Germline assignment: CDR1 KGHDR and CDR2 SFDVKD. Between the trimmed V and J ends, which lost 9 bases and 0 bases, there was a span of 17 bases. The CDR3 loop spans 16 amino acids. For the CDR3, the DNA is TGTGCCACCTCATCGCTAGCTGATAACTCCTACAATGAGCAGTTCTTC. Protein: CATSSLADNSYNEQFF.

This chain links TRBV7-9 with TRBJ2-1; 10 bases match TRBD2. Germline loops: CDR1 SEHNR, CDR2 FQNEAQ (reference sequence). V gave up 5 bases and J gave up 7 bases; unmatched junction bases: 8. The CDR3 loop spans 15 amino acids. The DNA of the CDR3 is TGTGCCAGCAGCCACACTAGCGGGAATCCTAATGAGCAGTTCTTC. Its translation: CASSHTSGNPNEQFF. Variable domain in full (rest from reference TRBV7-9 and TRBJ2-1): DTGVSQNPRHKITKRGQNVTFRCDPISEHNRLYWYRQTLGQGPEFLTYFQNEAQLEKSRLLSDRFSAERPKGSFSTLEIQRTEQGDSAMYLCASSHTSGNPNEQFFGPGTRLTVL.

The chain employs TRBV28 and TRBJ1-1; D is possibly TRBD1 (6 bases). V was cut by 6 bases and J by 4 bases, with 12 bases left in between. Germline V CDR1 and CDR2: MDHEN, SYDVKM. This CDR3 region has 13 residues. The CDR3 coding sequence is TGTGCCAGCAGCAACAGGGCCGGCACTGAAGCTTTCTTT. Its translation: CASSNRAGTEAFF.

V and J are TRBV5-4 and TRBJ2-3; possible D gene TRBD2, 5 bases. V was cut by 4 bases and J by 2 bases, with 14 bases left in between. The CDR3 is 15 residues long. Germline CDR1 and CDR2: SGHNT and YYREEE (reference sequence). CDR3 DNA: TGTGCCAGCAGCAGTGAACCAGCGGCCACAGATACGCAGTATTTT. The encoded protein is CASSSEPAATDTQYF.

This CDR3 reads CASSAPRGSNQPQHF. CDR3 coding DNA: TGTGCCAGCAGTGCCCCTAGGGGTAGCAATCAGCCCCAGCATTTT. The J gene is TRBJ1-5, the V gene TRBV2; tentatively, D is TRBD1 (5 bases). The CDR3 length is 15 residues. Deletions cut 4 bases from V and 0 bases from J, with 10 bases between. Germline loops: CDR1 SNHLY, CDR2 FYNNEI.

The genes are TRBV5-4 and TRBJ2-5; 13 bases are shared with TRBD2. The J segment lost 4 bases and the V segment lost 0 bases, leaving 6 bases of the junction unmatched. The germline gives CDR1 SGHNT, CDR2 YYREEE (reference sequence). This CDR3 spans 17 amino acids. DNA for the CDR3: TGTGCCAGCAGCTTGGGACTAGCGGGAGGCAATGGAGAGACCCAGTACTTC. Protein sequence: CASSLGLAGGNGETQYF.

This rearrangement joins TRBV28 to TRBJ2-4; 9 nucleotides agree with TRBD1. CDR1 is MDHEN, CDR2 SYDVKM, per germline. The CDR3 is 12 amino acids. V lost 6 bases, J lost 10 bases, and 4 bases stayed unmatched. CDR3 in DNA: TGTGCCAGCAGATTGGGGACAGGGATTCAGTACTTC. Amino acids: CASRLGTGIQYF.

The chain carries TRBV6-5 and TRBJ1-2; D is undetermined. The CDR3 consists of 14 residues. V dropped 0 bases and J dropped 4 bases, with 9 bases sitting between them. Germline CDR1 is MNHEY and CDR2 is SVGAGI. The CDR3 bases are TGTGCCAGCAGTTACTCCCTACGAGCCTATGGCTACACCTTC. Encoded protein: CASSYSLRAYGYTF.

The chain links TRBV19 to TRBJ1-3; D ambiguous. Germline values: CDR1 LNHDA, CDR2 SQIVND (reference sequence). V was clipped by 5 bases and J by 3 bases, with 8 bases between them. This CDR3 is built from 13 residues. The CDR3 sequence: CASSPTVGNTIYF. The CDR3, as DNA: TGTGCCAGTAGTCCTACAGTTGGAAACACCATATATTTT.

The chain links TRBV7-9 to TRBJ1-1, with unresolved D. Trimming took off 3 bases at V and 3 bases at J, with 11 bases between the two ends. The germline V gene encodes CDR1 SEHNR and CDR2 FQNEAQ (reference sequence). This CDR3 comprises 14 residues. CDR3 region: CASSLTRAYTEAFF. The CDR3 bases are TGTGCCAGCAGCTTGACACGCGCATACACTGAAGCTTTCTTT.

The gene calls are TRBV19 and TRBJ1-2; D uncertain. V was pared by 7 bases and J by 5 bases, with 20 bases between. Germline CDR1 is LNHDA and CDR2 is SQIVND (reference sequence). The CDR3 covers 15 residues. CDR3 region: CASMQSRQSGYGYTF. The CDR3, as DNA: TGTGCCAGTATGCAATCAAGGCAGAGCGGTTATGGCTACACCTTC.